The clone carrying this T cell receptor (beta chain) showed up just once. As yet, its antigen is unknown. The data derive from a study of identifying expanded T cells in peripheral blood. Germline V CDR1 and CDR2: KGHSH, LQKENI. The CDR3 sequence is 15 residues long. V shed 3 bases, J shed 3 bases, and the junction held 3 bases outside the gene matches. Collection occurred without any documented infections or immune events in donors. Study observations and caveats: Technical replicates showed around 1.2 changed clones; two weeks about 16; four weeks 19.

Only in-frame clones appear in the TCRdb table, and some are missing; sequencing was by immunoSEQ multiplex PCR. There are 70,000 to 95,000 clones in the sample; about 90% occur only once, and about 3.9% lies in the top ten. The sequence was obtained from a person aged 18-70 years in good health. The V and J genes are TRBV18 and TRBJ2-3; 10 bases match TRBD1. The sequencing sample was made of blood. DNA for the CDR3: TGTGCCAGCTCACCGACAGGGGGCTTGACAGATACGCAGTATTTT. Translation: CASSPTGGLTDTQYF.